The clone carrying this T cell receptor beta chain was picked up a small number of times. Its antigen is undetermined. The data belong to a study of response to subunit inactivated influenza vaccine. Study-wide findings and caveats: Authors suggested each seasonal influenza vaccination recruits few new T cells.

TCRdb called the RT-PCR reads again in MiXCR, with one record for every CDR3 protein. The sample gives 500,000 to 600,000 distinct CDR3 sequences, 10% to 15% of which show up once; roughly 14% is in the top ten. The germline V gene has CDR1 MGHRA and CDR2 YSYEKL. CDR3 length: 14 amino acids. V lost 2 bases, J lost 6 bases, and 10 bases lay in between. This chain connects TRBV4-1 to TRBJ1-4; the D is unclear. The sample consisted of PBMCs from blood, taken roughly 47 days after vaccination. The receptor's source is a middle-aged man who received an inactivated influenza vaccine. CDR3 DNA sequence: TGCGCCAGCAGCCAAACAGTAAGGGATGAAAAACTGTTTTTT. It specifies CASSQTVRDEKLFF.